The 20 T cell receptor beta chains below all came from one sample that was sequenced in a study of post-analysis software for immune sequencing data. No cognate antigen is known for these TCRs. Study findings and constraints: The five TRBV segments detected at higher frequency in patients than in controls included TRBV5-6, TRBV5-1 and TRBV20-1.

Libraries were made from TCR beta cDNA, and they carried unique molecular identifiers. TCRdb recomputed calls from the PCR reads with MiXCR, one row per CDR3 protein. The top ten clones hold approximately 4.5% of a sample with roughly 870,000 distinct CDR3 sequences, around 53% of them seen once. Source material: blood. The receptor source for this set is a girl aged 5-17 years with multiple sclerosis.

This clonotype was seen a few times. The chain carries TRBV4-2 and TRBJ2-7; tentatively, D is TRBD1 or TRBD2 (5 bases each). Germline V gene sequence: CDR1 LGHNA, CDR2 YNFKEQ. This CDR3 spans 14 amino acids. Trimming left V 4 bases short and J 5 bases short, with 15 bases between. The CDR3 region has the DNA TGTGCCAGCAGCCGACAGCGGTCGTCCCACGAGCAGTACTTC. Translating it yields CASSRQRSSHEQYF.

The gene calls are TRBV20-1 and TRBJ2-1, with 8 nucleotides matching TRBD1. Germline CDR1 DFQATT, CDR2 SNEGSKA (reference sequence). V dropped 0 bases and J dropped 1; count of bases not matched to a gene: 5. The CDR3 sequence is 16 residues long. The CDR3 sequence: CSARDGGQESYNEQFF. As DNA, the CDR3 is TGCAGTGCTAGAGACGGGGGACAGGAGTCCTACAATGAGCAGTTCTTC.

The chain recombines TRBV15 with TRBJ2-3; unclear D gene. Germline V gives CDR1 LNHNV, CDR2 YYDKDF (reference sequence). The germline V and J ends were trimmed by 2 bases and 3 bases, with 3 bases remaining between them. The CDR3 contains 12 residues. As DNA, the CDR3 is TGTGCCACCAGCAGACAAACAGATACGCAGTATTTT. It yields the protein CATSRQTDTQYF. The full variable domain, rest sourced from reference TRBV15 and TRBJ2-3, is DAMVIQNPRYQVTQFGKPVTLSCSQTLNHNVMYWYQQKSSQAPKLLFHYYDKDFNNEADTPDNFQSRRPNTSFCFLDIRSPGLGDTAMYLCATSRQTDTQYFGPGTRLTVL.

The chain couples TRBV7-3 to TRBJ1-6; D remains ambiguous. V was cut by 1 base and J by 0 bases, with 10 bases left in between. The CDR3 covers 17 residues. Germline lookup yields CDR1 SGHTA and CDR2 FQGTGA. The CDR3 nucleotides read TGTGCCAGCAGCTTAAGACAAGAGAGCTCCTATAATTCACCCCTCCACTTT. Amino acids: CASSLRQESSYNSPLHF.

The V gene is TRBV18, the J gene TRBJ2-7, with 8 bases aligning to TRBD2. The length of the CDR3 is 15 residues. V gave up 2 bases and J gave up 0 bases; unmatched junction bases: 3. Germline V CDR1 and CDR2: KGHSH, LQKENI. The CDR3 region is CASSPYSGGSYEQYF. The DNA of the CDR3 is TGTGCCAGCTCACCATACAGCGGGGGCTCCTACGAGCAGTACTTC.

This chain connects TRBV12-3 or TRBV12-4 to TRBJ2-1, with a tentative D call TRBD2 (5 bases). V was clipped by 1 base and J by 7 bases, with 17 bases between them. The CDR3 loop spans 16 amino acids. The CDR3 spells CASSLDTGGLLNEQFF. The CDR3 region has the DNA TGTGCCAGCAGTTTAGATACTGGCGGGCTCTTGAATGAGCAGTTCTTC.

The chain has TRBV4-1 and TRBJ2-2; 9 nucleotides line up with TRBD2. The junction had 9 bases not matched to a gene; V was cut back by 0 bases and J by 4 bases. The germline V gene has CDR1 MGHRA and CDR2 YSYEKL. The CDR3 loop spans 18 amino acids. CDR3 in DNA: TGCGCCAGCAGCCAAGATAAGGAAGGACTAGCGACCACCGGGGAGCTGTTTTTT. Encoded protein: CASSQDKEGLATTGELFF.

This clonotype was detected only a few times. V is TRBV3-1 and J is TRBJ1-6; the D gene is possibly TRBD1 (6 bases). The germline V gene has CDR1 LGHDT and CDR2 YNNKEL (reference sequence). The CDR3 has 14 residues. V dropped 4 bases and J dropped 3 bases, with 7 bases sitting between them. CDR3 residues: CASSRQDYNSPLHF. CDR3 DNA sequence: TGTGCCAGCAGCCGACAGGACTATAATTCACCCCTCCACTTT.

This clonotype was recorded a few times. V usage is TRBV9 and J usage is TRBJ2-3; 8 bases align to TRBD1. J lost 4 bases, V lost 4 bases, and 5 bases had no gene match. This CDR3 region has 14 residues. Looked up from germline, CDR1 is SGDLS and CDR2 is YYNGEE. For the CDR3, the DNA is TGTGCCAGCAGCCCGACGACAGGGGCAGATACGCAGTATTTT. This codes for CASSPTTGADTQYF. Using reference TRBV9 and TRBJ2-3 for the parts outside the CDR3, the full variable domain is DSGVTQTPKHLITATGQRVTLRCSPRSGDLSVYWYQQSLDQGLQFLIQYYNGEERAKGNILERFSAQQFPDLHSELNLSSLELGDSALYFCASSPTTGADTQYFGPGTRLTVL.

The chain joins TRBV12-3 or TRBV12-4 to TRBJ1-5; TRBD1 matches at 9 bases. This CDR3 spans 13 amino acids. The ends lost 6 bases at V and 7 bases at J; junction bases unmatched: 4. CDR3 in amino acids: CASSMGQGQPQHF. The CDR3 nucleotides are TGTGCCAGCAGCATGGGACAGGGACAGCCCCAGCATTTT.

There are a few counts of this clonotype. The J gene is TRBJ2-5, the V gene TRBV5-1; 7 nucleotides match TRBD1. The germline V gene has CDR1 SGHRS and CDR2 YFSETQ. The CDR3 has 14 residues. With 7 bases clipped from V and 1 base from J, the junction kept 7 bases outside the gene matches. The CDR3 loop is CASGMGQSQETQYF. CDR3 in DNA: TGCGCCAGCGGAATGGGACAGTCCCAAGAGACCCAGTACTTC.

This clonotype was counted once. The chain employs TRBV3-1 and TRBJ2-5; 11 nucleotides agree with TRBD2. The J call may be mistaken, given a closer DNA end match to TRBJ2-7. The CDR3 extends over 17 amino acids. Germline CDR1 reads LGHDT; CDR2 reads YNNKEL (reference sequence). CDR3 nucleotide sequence: TGTGCCAGCAGCCAGAGAATAGCGGGAGGGCCGCGGGACGAGCAGTACTTC. Protein: CASSQRIAGGPRDEQYF.

This clonotype was detected a few times. The chain uses TRBV5-1 and TRBJ2-3; 8 bases line up with TRBD2. V lost 0 bases to trimming and J lost 3 bases; unmatched junction nucleotides: 6. The CDR3 consists of 16 residues. Germline assignment: CDR1 SGHRS and CDR2 YFSETQ. The CDR3 bases are TGCGCCAGCAGCTTGGATACCAGCGGGGGAACAGATACGCAGTATTTT. Amino acid sequence: CASSLDTSGGTDTQYF.

The genes are TRBV5-1 and TRBJ2-1; weak D call: TRBD2 (5 bases). CDR3 size: 14 residues. In germline, CDR1 is SGHRS, CDR2 YFSETQ. V was cut by 0 bases and J by 8 bases, with 12 bases left in between. CDR3 sequence reads: CASSLGSSPHEQFF. CDR3 sequence (DNA): TGCGCCAGCAGCTTGGGGTCTAGCCCCCATGAGCAGTTCTTC. The full variable domain, completed using reference TRBV5-1 and TRBJ2-1, is KAGVTQTPRYLIKTRGQQVTLSCSPISGHRSVSWYQQTPGQGLQFLFEYFSETQRNKGNFPGRFSGRQFSNSRSEMNVSTLELGDSALYLCASSLGSSPHEQFFGPGTRLTVL.

This chain connects TRBV6-2 or TRBV6-3 to TRBJ2-7; either TRBD1 or TRBD2 may fit D (5 bases each). The V end was cut by 6 bases, the J end by 3 bases, with 18 bases between. This CDR3 comprises 15 residues. Germline V gene data show CDR1 as MNHEY and CDR2 as SVGEGT. CDR3 in DNA: TGTGCCAGCAGCCCTACTCGGGGCCTTAGCTACGAGCAGTACTTC. This sequence encodes CASSPTRGLSYEQYF.

This clonotype has just a few counts. J is TRBJ2-7 and V is TRBV5-1; TRBD1 matches at 9 bases. There are 15 residues in the CDR3. V was pared by 3 bases and J by 0 bases, with 4 bases of the junction left unmatched. CDR1 SGHRS and CDR2 YFSETQ come from the germline V gene. In DNA, the CDR3 is TGCGCCAGCAGCTCAGGACAGGGGAGCTCCTACGAGCAGTACTTC. Its protein is CASSSGQGSSYEQYF.

This clonotype has just a few counts. The V and J genes are TRBV14 and TRBJ2-7; 9 bases are a match to TRBD2. The CDR3 has 14 amino acids. Germline CDR1 reads SGHDN; CDR2 reads FVKESK. Trimming removed 6 bases from V and 6 bases from J; junction bases left unmatched: 9. DNA of the CDR3: TGTGCCAGCAGGGAAGGACTAGCGACGGGCGAGCAGTACTTC. Amino acid sequence: CASREGLATGEQYF.

The chain has TRBV28 and TRBJ2-1; D not resolved. Trimming took off 2 bases at V and 0 bases at J, with 8 bases between the two ends. From germline, CDR1 is MDHEN and CDR2 SYDVKM. The length of the CDR3 is 15 residues. The chain's CDR3 is CASSLMAPSYNEQFF. CDR3 coding DNA: TGTGCCAGCAGTTTAATGGCCCCCTCCTACAATGAGCAGTTCTTC.

The chain combines TRBV20-1 with TRBJ2-1; no definite D call. The CDR3 contains 14 residues. CDR1 and CDR2 (germline): DFQATT, SNEGSKA (reference sequence). V lost 4 bases to trimming and J lost 2 bases, with 12 bases between them. The CDR3 DNA sequence: TGCAGTGCTATCCCCCCCCGCGCCTACAATGAGCAGTTCTTC. This gives the protein CSAIPPRAYNEQFF.

On this clonotype itself: A read error may explain this, as a much larger clone is one base away. The CDR3 end shows no conserved phenylalanine or tryptophan, and so a read error is likely. The chain is built from TRBV6-2 or TRBV6-3 and TRBJ2-7; D not resolved. The germline V and J ends were trimmed by 7 bases and 3 bases, with 10 bases remaining between them. The CDR3 length is 12 residues. CDR1 and CDR2 (germline): MNHEY, SVGEGT. The CDR3 loop is CASKEGFYEQYL. CDR3 DNA sequence: TGTGCCAGCAAGGAAGGTTTCTACGAGCAGTACTTA.